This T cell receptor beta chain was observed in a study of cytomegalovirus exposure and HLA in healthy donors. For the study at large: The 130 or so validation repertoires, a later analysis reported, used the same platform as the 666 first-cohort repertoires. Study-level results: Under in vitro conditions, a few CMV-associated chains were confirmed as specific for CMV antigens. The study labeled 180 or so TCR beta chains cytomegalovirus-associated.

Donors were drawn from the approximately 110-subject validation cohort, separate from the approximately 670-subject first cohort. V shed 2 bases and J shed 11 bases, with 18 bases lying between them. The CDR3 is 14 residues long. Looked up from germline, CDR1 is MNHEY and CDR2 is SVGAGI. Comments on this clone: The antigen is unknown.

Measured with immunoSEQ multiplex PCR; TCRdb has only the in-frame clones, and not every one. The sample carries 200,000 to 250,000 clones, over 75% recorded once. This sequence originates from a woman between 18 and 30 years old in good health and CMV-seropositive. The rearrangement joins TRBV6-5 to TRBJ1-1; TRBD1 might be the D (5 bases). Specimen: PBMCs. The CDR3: CASSYRSVGAEAFF. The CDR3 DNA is TGTGCCAGCAGTTACAGATCGGTAGGGGCGGAGGCTTTCTTT.